A single sample gave rise to the 13 T cell receptor beta chains below, sequenced in a study of blood T cell repertoires in COVID-19. TCRdb keeps only in-frame clones here, not all; method: immunoSEQ multiplex PCR. The table includes 390,000 or so clones, around 83% detected once. The sequenced material came from PBMCs or T cells enriched from blood (not recorded which). Source of these receptors: a woman aged 50 to 65 who had recovered from COVID-19.

The chain is built from TRBV2 and TRBJ2-7; D is unclear. Trimming removed 6 bases from V and 5 bases from J, with 11 bases in between. CDR1 and CDR2 (germline): SNHLY, FYNNEI. CDR3 length: 12 amino acids. The chain's CDR3 is CASRLAFHEQYF. DNA of the CDR3: TGTGCCAGCAGGCTGGCCTTCCACGAGCAGTACTTC.

J is TRBJ1-2 and V is TRBV27, with TRBD1 identical over 7 bases. The CDR3 length is 13 residues. J was trimmed by 5 bases and V by 3 bases; bases with no gene match: 3. From germline, CDR1 is MNHEY and CDR2 SMNVEV (reference sequence). The CDR3 sequence is CASSFLGQYGYTF. The CDR3, as DNA: TGTGCCAGCAGTTTCTTGGGACAGTATGGCTACACCTTC.

This sequence joins TRBV21-1 and TRBJ2-7; whether TRBD1, the table's D call, matches the DNA was not checked. TRBV21-1 is a pseudogene locus. This CDR3 is built from 16 residues. The CDR3 coding sequence is TGTGCCAGCAGCAAAAGGTGGGACAGGAGCTCCTACGAGCAGTACTTC. This translates into CASSKRWDRSSYEQYF.

V and J are TRBV7-9 and TRBJ1-2; a possible D gene is TRBD1 (6 bases). The CDR3 extends over 13 amino acids. The ends were cut back, 7 bases at V and 3 bases at J, with 12 bases in the middle. Germline assignment: CDR1 SEHNR and CDR2 FQNEAQ (reference sequence). CDR3: CASTEGGHYGYTF. CDR3 nucleotide sequence: TGTGCCAGCACCGAGGGGGGGCACTATGGCTACACCTTC. Combining the CDR3 with reference TRBV7-9 and TRBJ1-2 gives the whole variable domain DTGVSQNPRHKITKRGQNVTFRCDPISEHNRLYWYRQTLGQGPEFLTYFQNEAQLEKSRLLSDRFSAERPKGSFSTLEIQRTEQGDSAMYLCASTEGGHYGYTFGSGTRLTVV.

This rearrangement joins TRBV27 to TRBJ2-2, with 8 bases matching TRBD1. This CDR3 region has 16 residues. Germline V gene data show CDR1 as MNHEY and CDR2 as SMNVEV (reference sequence). The trim removed 9 bases at V and 0 bases at J, leaving 9 bases unmatched. The CDR3 DNA reads TGTGCCAGTAGATGGGGACAGGTCGCGAACACCGGGGAGCTGTTTTTT. This sequence encodes CASRWGQVANTGELFF.

J is TRBJ1-4 and V is TRBV5-6; D possibly corresponds to TRBD1 (6 bases). V dropped 6 bases and J dropped 8 bases, with 26 bases sitting between them. CDR3 size: 17 residues. CDR1 and CDR2 from the germline V gene are SGHDT and YYEEEE. CDR3 amino acids: CASNPSMGAGVVEKLFF. DNA for the CDR3: TGTGCCAGCAACCCATCAATGGGCGCAGGGGTTGTGGAAAAACTGTTTTTT.

The V call is TRBV5-1, the J call TRBJ2-1; D might be TRBD1 (5 bases). The CDR3 is 15 residues long. Per the germline V gene, CDR1 is SGHRS and CDR2 is YFSETQ. The ends were cut back, 4 bases at V and 0 bases at J, with 11 bases in the middle. CDR3 in DNA: TGCGCCAGCAGCGGACGGACAAGCTCCTACAATGAGCAGTTCTTC. This gives the protein CASSGRTSSYNEQFF.

This clone was counted only a few times. V is TRBV4-1 and J is TRBJ2-4; 7 nucleotides align to TRBD1. The CDR3 has 14 amino acids. V lost 0 bases and J lost 7; bases outside the gene matches: 3. Germline assignment: CDR1 MGHRA and CDR2 YSYEKL. The CDR3, as DNA: TGCGCCAGCAGCCAAGATGTACAGGGGAACATTCAGTACTTC. Encoded protein: CASSQDVQGNIQYF.

The count of this clone is one. The chain couples TRBV9 to TRBJ2-7, with D perhaps TRBD2 (6 bases). V was pared by 0 bases and J by 2 bases, with 15 bases between. This CDR3 has 16 residues. Germline V gene lookup returns CDR1 SGDLS and CDR2 YYNGEE. The CDR3 reads CASSVGSTGLAYEQYF. The CDR3 DNA follows: TGTGCCAGCAGCGTAGGATCGACGGGACTGGCCTACGAGCAGTACTTC.

This clone appeared a few times. The chain joins TRBV5-1 to TRBJ1-2; no definite D call. The germline gives CDR1 SGHRS, CDR2 YFSETQ. CDR3 length: 16 residues. Trimming pared 0 bases from V and 0 bases from J, leaving 12 bases between. CDR3 nucleotides: TGCGCCAGCAGCTTGGGCAGCCTAGCAACTAACTATGGCTACACCTTC. This codes for CASSLGSLATNYGYTF.

V usage is TRBV6-1 and J usage is TRBJ2-5, with 7 bases lining up with TRBD1. Germline V gene sequence: CDR1 MNHNS, CDR2 SASEGT. The J segment lost 2 bases and the V segment lost 4 bases, leaving 10 bases of the junction unmatched. The CDR3 consists of 16 residues. Here the CDR3 reads CASSGRLTGPQETQYF. The CDR3 DNA follows: TGTGCCAGCAGTGGGCGGTTGACAGGGCCACAAGAGACCCAGTACTTC.

The rearrangement joins TRBV2 to TRBJ2-3, with 7 bases fitting TRBD2. This CDR3 spans 16 amino acids. Trimming took 4 bases from V and 3 from J; bases not matched to a gene: 10. Germline CDR1 is SNHLY and CDR2 is FYNNEI. CDR3 sequence (DNA): TGTGCCAGCAGTGCCGAGGCGGGAGTAGGGACAGATACGCAGTATTTT. Its translation is CASSAEAGVGTDTQYF.

V usage is TRBV25-1 and J usage is TRBJ1-1; no clear D gene. CDR3 length equals 14 residues. Deletions cut 4 bases from V and 3 bases from J, with 12 bases between. From germline, CDR1 is MGHDK and CDR2 SYGVNS. CDR3 DNA: TGTGCCAGCAGTGGGGTAGGGCGGGACACTGAAGCTTTCTTT. It encodes CASSGVGRDTEAFF.